This T cell receptor (beta chain) was captured in a study of T cell responses to AZD1222 COVID-19 vaccine. Sequencing was performed with immunoSEQ multiplex PCR; in TCRdb, only in-frame clones are kept and a portion is missing. The sample includes under 110,000 clones, just over 90% of them seen just once. The CDR3 totals 16 residues. V lost 3 bases to trimming and J lost 7 bases; unmatched junction nucleotides: 8. Germline values: CDR1 MDHEN, CDR2 SYDVKM. Regarding this clone: What it recognizes is unknown.

Study outcomes and limitations: Within unmutated variant regions lay the reported targets of nearly half of spike-specific TCRs.

The V call is TRBV28, the J call TRBJ2-1, with 11 nucleotides matching TRBD2. Source: peripheral blood, taken on day 0 of AZD1222 vaccination. This TCR came from an adult in good health. DNA of the CDR3: TGTGCCAGCAGTTTCTCCGCTAGCGGGGGGTATAATGAGCAGTTCTTC. Amino acid sequence: CASSFSASGGYNEQFF.